One and the same sample provided the 11 T cell receptor beta chains below, sequenced in a study of metastatic and nonmetastatic thyroid tumors. TCRdb re-clonotyped the PCR reads through MiXCR. The data show tens of thousands of clones, about 24% seen once. Patients underwent thyroid surgery, and none had received any treatment before it. The sequenced sample was tumor tissue. Receptors were obtained from a female donor with papillary thyroid cancer or a benign thyroid nodule (not recorded which). Some clones in this sample may be carry-over from other donors' samples.

This clone showed up just a few times. The J gene is TRBJ2-3, the V gene TRBV6-5; D could derive from TRBD1 or TRBD2 (7 bases each). CDR3 length: 15 amino acids. Looked up from germline, CDR1 is MNHEY and CDR2 is SVGAGI. Trimming removed 6 bases at V and 6 bases at J, with 19 bases between. The CDR3 loop is CASSVESRGGDTQYF. The CDR3 DNA is TGTGCCAGCAGCGTAGAATCCAGGGGGGGGGATACGCAGTATTTT.

This clone was seen a handful of times. Other DNA sequences within the sample encode an identical CDR3. V usage is TRBV27 and J usage is TRBJ2-7; possible D gene TRBD2, 5 bases. This CDR3 contains 14 residues. Between the trimmed V and J ends, which lost 5 bases and 0 bases, there was a span of 11 bases. Germline values: CDR1 MNHEY, CDR2 SMNVEV (reference sequence). CDR3: CASSLTTNSYEQYF. DNA for the CDR3: TGTGCCAGCAGTCTGACTACTAACTCCTACGAGCAGTACTTC.

This clone was observed at least ten times. The chain carries TRBV7-9 and TRBJ1-4, with no clear D. The CDR3 has 16 amino acids. CDR1 and CDR2 from the germline V gene are SEHNR and FQNEAQ (reference sequence). V lost 1 base to trimming and J lost 3 bases, with 12 bases between them. CDR3 sequence (DNA): TGTGCCAGCAGCTTAGTGTACGGGTTTGCTAATGAAAAACTGTTTTTT. The encoded protein is CASSLVYGFANEKLFF.

By share, this clone counts as medium-sized. V is TRBV20-1 and J is TRBJ2-3; D is perhaps TRBD1 (6 bases). V was cut by 2 bases and J by 1 base, with 13 bases left in between. Per the germline V gene, CDR1 is DFQATT and CDR2 is SNEGSKA (reference sequence). The CDR3 is 15 residues long. CDR3 DNA: TGCAGTGCTAGAAACAGGGACATGGGCACAGATACGCAGTATTTT. As protein: CSARNRDMGTDTQYF.

This clone was observed a few times. An end of the junction does not agree with germline; a read error may underlie this. The gene calls are TRBV25-1 and TRBJ1-2; D gene uncertain. Germline lookup yields CDR1 MGHDK and CDR2 SYGVNS. The length of the CDR3 is 13 residues. In DNA form, the CDR3 reads TGTGCCAGCAGTGATAGGCATAACCATGGCTACACCTTC. Amino acid sequence: CASSDRHNHGYTF.

Ten or more counts support this clone. The chain joins TRBV30 to TRBJ1-1; TRBD1 agrees at 7 bases. The length of the CDR3 is 15 residues. CDR1 is GTSNPN, CDR2 SVGIG, per germline (reference sequence). The V gene end was trimmed by 2 bases and the J gene end by 1 base; junction bases not matched to a gene: 7. The CDR3 coding sequence is TGTGCCTGGAGTAACCCGGGACAGCCGAACACTGAAGCTTTCTTT. As protein: CAWSNPGQPNTEAFF.

The chain uses TRBV20-1 and TRBJ1-5, with a tentative D call TRBD1 (5 bases). The germline V gene encodes CDR1 DFQATT and CDR2 SNEGSKA (reference sequence). The CDR3 is 16 residues long. The V end lost 4 bases, the J end lost 0 bases, and 16 bases lay between the germline ends. CDR3 in amino acids: CSATIPGLGSNQPQHF. CDR3 DNA: TGCAGTGCTACTATACCGGGACTCGGTAGCAATCAGCCCCAGCATTTT.

As for this clone: A read error may explain this, as a much larger clone is one base away. This chain connects TRBV4-3 to TRBJ2-7; TRBD2 matches 8 bases. The trim removed 7 bases at V and 0 bases at J, leaving 17 bases unmatched. Germline loops: CDR1 LGHNA, CDR2 YSLEER. This CDR3 spans 18 amino acids. The CDR3 nucleotides are TGCGCCAGCATCCCTCAGACCACTTCCGGGACTAGCTCCTACGAGCAGTACTTC. Its protein is CASIPQTTSGTSSYEQYF.

In its sample, this clone was seen a few times. The V and J genes are TRBV28 and TRBJ2-5; D unresolved. V lost 4 bases to trimming and J lost 2 bases, with 8 bases between them. This CDR3 has 13 residues. Germline V lookup: CDR1 MDHEN, CDR2 SYDVKM. In nucleotides, the CDR3 is TGTGCCAGCAGTTATTACAGACAAGAGACCCAGTACTTC. It translates to CASSYYRQETQYF.

This chain links TRBV5-1 with TRBJ2-1, with TRBD2 as a possible D gene (6 bases). Trimming cost V 8 bases and J 6 bases, with 15 bases left between them. CDR1 and CDR2 from the germline V gene are SGHRS and YFSETQ. The CDR3 totals 13 residues. The CDR3 DNA reads TGCGCCAGTAGCCCCGGGGGAATCAATGAGCAGTTCTTC. It codes for CASSPGGINEQFF.

Details on this clone: At the DNA level, this CDR3 is encoded by other sequences in the same sample as well. The V gene is TRBV28, the J gene TRBJ1-1, with D possibly TRBD1 on 5 matching bases. The germline V and J ends were trimmed by 5 bases and 7 bases, with 17 bases remaining between them. The CDR3 runs to 14 residues. Looked up from germline, CDR1 is MDHEN and CDR2 is SYDVKM. The CDR3 nucleotides are TGTGCCAGCAGTCATAGGGACCGGTGGCATGAAGCTTTCTTT. Translating it yields CASSHRDRWHEAFF.